This entry concerns a single T cell receptor beta chain. Antigen unknown. This sample is drawn from a study of vaccination effects on CD4 cells after COVID-19. Study context: As their vaccination, participants received two doses of either BNT162b2 or mRNA-1273.

The data were produced by immunoSEQ multiplex PCR, yet TCRdb's version contains in-frame clones alone and is incomplete. The sample has approximately 30,000 clones; around 73% are singletons. Expansion with viral peptide pools was applied to antigen-specific CD4+ T cells by the ViraFEST assay prior to sequencing. Once cultured for 9 to 11 days, the cells underwent separation to obtain CD4+ T cells. Prior SARS-CoV-2 infection was absent in the vaccine recipients, as shown by negative nucleocapsid antibodies. In culture with around 10 IU/ml IL-2 and around 10 ug/ml peptides, PBMC were grown at two million per well. On day 3 and again on day 7, half the medium was replaced with IL-2 medium. This clonotype originated in a human donor who received a COVID-19 vaccine. The sample was CD4+ T cells from PBMCs cultured with HCoV-OC43 spike peptides, taken before COVID-19 vaccination. The subset was: HCoV-OC43 spike overlapping peptide pool stimulation.

In nucleotides, the CDR3 is TGTGCCAGCAGTTACGGACTAGCTCGAGAGCAGTACTTC. This encodes CASSYGLAREQYF. The chain has TRBV6-5 and TRBJ2-7, with 8 bases identical to TRBD2. The V gene end was trimmed by 2 bases and the J gene end by 7 bases; junction bases not matched to a gene: 4. Germline V gene data show CDR1 as MNHEY and CDR2 as SVGAGI. This CDR3 contains 13 residues.